This T cell receptor beta chain comes out of a study of cytomegalovirus exposure and HLA in healthy donors. Study information: HLA-typed donors were the source of approximately 80 million unique TCRs held in an early data release.

Unrecorded immune exposure was likely among donors, who were nominally healthy when sampled. V was clipped by 1 base and J by 10 bases; unmatched bases: 5. Per the germline V gene, CDR1 is SEHNR and CDR2 is FQNEAQ (reference sequence). This CDR3 contains 15 residues. Primers for the PCR totalled 60 Vbeta and 13 Jbeta. Assay used: immunoSEQ multiplex PCR; TCRdb lists only in-frame clones, some missing. The data contain some 200,000 clones, around 85% of them singletons. This sequence was found in a girl aged 2 to 10 in good health and CMV-seronegative. The sequenced sample consisted of PBMCs. The chain joins TRBV7-9 to TRBJ2-1; 12 nucleotides align to TRBD2. Written as DNA, the CDR3 is TGTGCCAGCAGCTTAGGAGGCCTAGCGGGAGGGGAGCAGTTCTTC. Protein product: CASSLGGLAGGEQFF.